The next 15 T cell receptor beta chains were all read from a single sample in a study of cytomegalovirus exposure and HLA in healthy donors. It was with 60 Vbeta and 13 Jbeta primers that the PCR ran. Method: immunoSEQ multiplex PCR; TCRdb's copy keeps in-frame clones and lacks some. The sample holds about 89,000 clones, about 74% seen once. Specimen: PBMCs. The receptor set was obtained from a man aged 30 to 39 in good health and CMV-seronegative.

V is TRBV7-2 and J is TRBJ1-2; possible D gene TRBD1, 6 bases. The CDR3 is made up of 12 amino acids. Germline CDR1 reads SGHTA; CDR2 reads FQGNSA. V gave up 1 base and J gave up 6 bases, with 6 bases separating them. For the CDR3, the DNA is TGTGCCAGCAGCTTAGACAGGGATGGCTACACCTTC. Translation gives CASSLDRDGYTF.

This chain uses TRBV18 with TRBJ1-1; TRBD1 is a possible D gene (5 bases). V lost 4 bases to trimming and J lost 5 bases, with 17 bases between them. Germline V lookup: CDR1 KGHSH, CDR2 LQKENI. CDR3 length equals 15 residues. The CDR3 is CASSQGQGRGTEAFF. The CDR3 bases are TGTGCCAGCTCACAGGGTCAGGGAAGGGGAACTGAAGCTTTCTTT.

This clone has only a few counts. The chain uses TRBV7-2 and TRBJ2-1; 10 nucleotides line up with TRBD2. Germline-derived CDR1 and CDR2 are SGHTA and FQGNSA. Trimming removed 10 bases from V and 5 bases from J; junction bases left unmatched: 8. This CDR3 contains 14 residues. The CDR3 loop reads CATKRGGSDNEQFF. Here the CDR3 DNA reads TGTGCCACTAAGCGGGGGGGGTCGGACAATGAGCAGTTCTTC.

DNA for the CDR3: TGCGCCAGCAGCTTTTGGGGGGGAGAGACCCAGTACTTC. This translates into CASSFWGGETQYF. This chain connects TRBV5-1 to TRBJ2-5, with TRBD2 identical over 7 bases. V gave up 2 bases and J gave up 4 bases; unmatched junction bases: 2. This CDR3 spans 13 amino acids. Germline CDR1 SGHRS, CDR2 YFSETQ.

This clone was picked up one time. This chain uses TRBV19 with TRBJ2-3; 8 nucleotides match TRBD2. Unmatched junction bases numbered 13, after V lost 1 base and J lost 4 bases. Per the germline V gene, CDR1 is LNHDA and CDR2 is SQIVND (reference sequence). CDR3 length: 18 residues. CDR3 DNA sequence: TGTGCCAGTAGTATAGGTGGGGGCGCCTGGACTAGCCCAGATACGCAGTATTTT. It translates to CASSIGGGAWTSPDTQYF.

V gene TRBV28 combines with J gene TRBJ2-1, with TRBD1 as a possible D gene (5 bases). The CDR3 sequence is 13 residues long. Trimming cost V 7 bases and J 6 bases, with 13 bases left between them. CDR1 MDHEN and CDR2 SYDVKM come from the germline V gene. The CDR3 nucleotides read TGTGCCAGCAAGGGCTGGCAGGGCAATGAGCAGTTCTTC. It yields the protein CASKGWQGNEQFF.

This clone was detected only a few times. The CDR3 spells CASSIPTGNYGYTF. Written as DNA, the CDR3 is TGTGCCAGTAGTATACCGACAGGGAACTATGGCTACACCTTC. The chain has TRBV19 and TRBJ1-2; TRBD1 agrees at 7 bases. There are 14 residues in the CDR3. J was trimmed by 2 bases and V by 2 bases; bases with no gene match: 2. Germline V lookup: CDR1 LNHDA, CDR2 SQIVND (reference sequence).

The rearrangement links TRBV25-1 to TRBJ1-5; D unclear. Germline-derived CDR1 and CDR2 are MGHDK and SYGVNS. V was shortened by 3 bases and J by 2 bases, with 2 bases between the two germline ends. This CDR3 contains 12 residues. The CDR3 DNA reads as TGTGCCAGCAGTGACGGCAATCAGCCCCAGCATTTT. Its translation: CASSDGNQPQHF.

A note on this clone: One end of the junction is discordant with germline, which a read error may explain. The chain employs TRBV7-9 and TRBJ1-1, with unresolved D. CDR3 length: 14 residues. CDR1 and CDR2 (germline): SEHNR, FQNEAQ (reference sequence). For the CDR3, the DNA is TGTTCCAGCAGCTTAGGTACGGGTAGACCTGAAGCTTTCTTT. Translation gives CSSSLGTGRPEAFF.

This chain links TRBV6-1 with TRBJ2-7; D gene ambiguous. V gave up 3 bases and J gave up 3 bases, with 12 bases separating them. Per germline, CDR1 MNHNS and CDR2 SASEGT. This CDR3 spans 14 amino acids. The CDR3 coding sequence is TGTGCCAGCAGTGATCAGATATCCCACTACGAGCAGTACTTC. This codes for CASSDQISHYEQYF.

This chain joins TRBV10-3 and TRBJ1-2, with TRBD1 matching over 10 bases. This CDR3 contains 20 residues. V dropped 7 bases and J dropped 4; count of bases not matched to a gene: 24. Per the germline V gene, CDR1 is ENHRY and CDR2 is SYGVKD. CDR3: CAIKAGTGVISSNRGYGYTF. CDR3 in DNA: TGTGCCATCAAGGCCGGGACAGGGGTGATTTCTTCCAATCGCGGCTATGGCTACACCTTC.

The rearrangement joins TRBV5-1 to TRBJ1-4, with D tentatively TRBD1 (5 bases). Germline CDR1 reads SGHRS; CDR2 reads YFSETQ. This CDR3 contains 13 residues. Trimming left V 2 bases short and J 8 bases short, with 10 bases between. The CDR3, as DNA: TGCGCCAGCAGCTTCCAGGGAAGGGAAAAACTGTTTTTT. It codes for CASSFQGREKLFF.

The chain uses TRBV18 and TRBJ2-5, with D perhaps matching TRBD2 (6 bases). The CDR3 loop spans 14 amino acids. Germline CDR1 is KGHSH and CDR2 is LQKENI. With 6 bases removed from V and 5 bases from J, the gap between germline ends came to 16 bases. The CDR3 loop is CASSPSGTGETQYF. The CDR3 region has the DNA TGTGCCAGCTCGCCTTCCGGGACTGGGGAGACCCAGTACTTC.

The rearrangement joins TRBV4-2 to TRBJ2-2; D perhaps matches TRBD1 (5 bases). The germline gives CDR1 LGHNA, CDR2 YNFKEQ. V was clipped by 0 bases and J by 1 base, with 9 bases between them. The CDR3 is 16 amino acids. The CDR3 DNA sequence: TGTGCCAGCAGCCAAGAAGCAGGGCTGAACACCGGGGAGCTGTTTTTT. Its translation is CASSQEAGLNTGELFF.

The genes are TRBV20-1 and TRBJ1-2, with a tentative D call TRBD1 (5 bases). The V gene lost 3 bases and the J gene lost 7 bases, with 9 bases spanning the gap. This CDR3 comprises 11 residues. Germline-derived CDR1 and CDR2 are DFQATT and SNEGSKA (reference sequence). The CDR3: CSASSGGGYTF. CDR3 coding DNA: TGCAGTGCTAGTTCGGGGGGTGGCTACACCTTC.